This T cell receptor beta chain emerged from a study of graft-versus-host responses after intestinal transplantation. Study-wide background: Recipients received multivisceral, liver-intestinal, or isolated intestinal transplants. Each recipient received anti-thymocyte globulin induction, then tacrolimus and steroids for roughly 3 years.

The CDR3 has 19 amino acids. Germline CDR1 reads SGHAT; CDR2 reads FQNNGV. Unmatched junction bases numbered 18, after V lost 4 bases and J lost 1 base. On this clone itself: Its antigen is unknown.

Findings of the study overall: Analysis identified GvH clones in recipient marrow, with some appearing first in ileum or blood.

Sequenced by immunoSEQ multiplex PCR; TCRdb stores in-frame clones only, minus some. Among just under 85,000 clones listed, approximately 90% were seen once. Sequencing was performed on unstimulated CD8+ T cells sorted from spleen or lymph node cells, taken before transplant. This rearrangement joins TRBV11-2 to TRBJ1-1; TRBD1 aligns across 7 bases. The sequence was obtained from a human donor who was the organ donor for an intestinal transplant. The CDR3 region is CASSSLRIRAGGTNTEAFF. In DNA, the CDR3 is TGTGCCAGCAGCTCCCTGAGAATCAGGGCAGGGGGAACGAACACTGAAGCTTTCTTT. The full variable domain, its missing parts supplied by reference TRBV11-2 and TRBJ1-1, is EAGVAQSPRYKIIEKRQSVAFWCNPISGHATLYWYQQILGQGPKLLIQFQNNGVVDDSQLPKDRFSAERLKGVDSTLKIQPAKLEDSAVYLCASSSLRIRAGGTNTEAFFGQGTRLTVV.